These 13 T cell receptor beta chains share one sample of origin, sequenced in a study of blood T cell repertoires in COVID-19. TCRdb's copy holds only in-frame clones and misses some; the assay was immunoSEQ multiplex PCR. The sample yields around 80,000 clones, about four fifths seen once. The sequenced sample consisted of peripheral blood. These receptor sequences come from a human donor in a cohort sampled during active COVID-19.

The J gene is TRBJ2-7, the V gene TRBV28; TRBD1 agrees at 7 bases. The CDR3 consists of 14 residues. Germline V gene data show CDR1 as MDHEN and CDR2 as SYDVKM. Losses at the gene ends were 6 bases for V and 0 bases for J; bases not matched to a gene: 5. The DNA of the CDR3 is TGTGCCAGCAGCCGACAGGGAACCTCCTACGAGCAGTACTTC. This translates into CASSRQGTSYEQYF.

This clone was observed a single time. The chain joins TRBV24-1 to TRBJ1-1, with TRBD1 identical over 7 bases. The ends lost 2 bases at V and 2 bases at J; junction bases unmatched: 7. Germline CDR1 and CDR2: KGHDR and SFDVKD. The CDR3 runs to 16 residues. The CDR3 nucleotides are TGTGCCACCAGTGATTACGGCAGGGGGAGAAACACTGAAGCTTTCTTT. Translation gives CATSDYGRGRNTEAFF.

The genes are TRBV6-5 and TRBJ1-6; unclear D gene. Trimming took off 5 bases at V and 8 bases at J, with 13 bases between the two ends. Germline values: CDR1 MNHEY, CDR2 SVGAGI. This CDR3 region has 14 residues. The CDR3 coding sequence is TGTGCCAGCAGTCCAGTCAGGCGGGATTCACCCCTCCACTTT. Encoded protein: CASSPVRRDSPLHF.

The chain joins TRBV6-5 to TRBJ1-1, with D possibly TRBD1 on 5 matching bases. The CDR3 sequence is 13 residues long. The germline gives CDR1 MNHEY, CDR2 SVGAGI. Trimming pared 7 bases from V and 0 bases from J, leaving 9 bases between. This chain's CDR3 is CASNPGLNTEAFF. Written as DNA, the CDR3 is TGTGCCAGCAATCCAGGGCTGAACACTGAAGCTTTCTTT.

The genes are TRBV9 and TRBJ2-2; 9 bases are shared with TRBD2. The J segment lost 1 base and the V segment lost 0 bases, leaving 1 base of the junction unmatched. The CDR3 is 16 amino acids. The germline V gene encodes CDR1 SGDLS and CDR2 YYNGEE. This CDR3 reads CASSVVLAGNTGELFF. CDR3 in DNA: TGTGCCAGCAGCGTAGTACTAGCGGGGAACACCGGGGAGCTGTTTTTT.

The chain uses TRBV7-8 and TRBJ2-7, with D perhaps TRBD1 (7 bases). The CDR3 length is 20 residues. The ends were cut back, 8 bases at V and 4 bases at J, with 36 bases in the middle. Germline V gene data show CDR1 as SGHVS and CDR2 as FQNEAQ. The chain's CDR3 is CASLTLGTGDWSGGVYEQYF. DNA for the CDR3: TGTGCCAGCCTAACCCTAGGCACAGGGGACTGGTCTGGTGGGGTTTACGAGCAGTACTTC. The entire variable domain, with the rest obtained from reference TRBV7-8 and TRBJ2-7, is as follows: GAGVSQSPRYKVAKRGQDVALRCDPISGHVSLFWYQQALGQGPEFLTYFQNEAQLDKSGLPSDRFFAERPEGSVSTLKIQRTQQEDSAVYLCASLTLGTGDWSGGVYEQYFGPGTRLTVT.

The chain joins TRBV5-4 to TRBJ2-7, with a weak D call TRBD1 (6 bases). CDR1 and CDR2 from the germline V gene are SGHNT and YYREEE (reference sequence). CDR3 length: 14 amino acids. CDR3 sequence: CASARQDGVREQYF. The CDR3, as DNA: TGTGCTAGTGCTCGACAGGATGGAGTTCGCGAGCAGTACTTC.

J is TRBJ1-2 and V is TRBV5-6; the match to TRBD1 covers 7 bases. V lost 2 bases to trimming and J lost 0 bases; unmatched junction nucleotides: 1. Germline CDR1 SGHDT, CDR2 YYEEEE. This CDR3 comprises 14 residues. The CDR3 region is CASSLQGTNYGYTF. CDR3 DNA: TGTGCCAGCAGCTTACAGGGGACTAACTATGGCTACACCTTC.

The chain is built from TRBV28 and TRBJ1-5; D ambiguous. Trimming pared 7 bases from V and 1 base from J, leaving 8 bases between. The CDR3 has 13 amino acids. Germline values: CDR1 MDHEN, CDR2 SYDVKM. The chain's CDR3 is CASTGQSNQPQHF. DNA of the CDR3: TGTGCCAGCACTGGGCAGAGCAATCAGCCCCAGCATTTT. The full variable domain, its missing parts supplied by reference TRBV28 and TRBJ1-5, is DVKVTQSSRYLVKRTGEKVFLECVQDMDHENMFWYRQDPGLGLRLIYFSYDVKMKEKGDIPEGYSVSREKKERFSLILESASTNQTSMYLCASTGQSNQPQHFGDGTRLSIL.

The count of this clone is one. This chain links TRBV2 with TRBJ2-1, with 7 bases identical to TRBD1. Germline CDR1 and CDR2: SNHLY and FYNNEI. Unmatched junction bases numbered 4, after V lost 6 bases and J lost 2 bases. There are 14 residues in the CDR3. The CDR3 region is CASRGDRPYNEQFF. The CDR3 bases are TGTGCCAGCAGGGGGGACAGACCCTACAATGAGCAGTTCTTC.

The rearrangement links TRBV7-9 to TRBJ1-1; TRBD1 might be the D (6 bases). Germline values: CDR1 SEHNR, CDR2 FQNEAQ (reference sequence). The CDR3 is 14 residues long. Deletions cut 5 bases from V and 3 bases from J, with 13 bases between. The CDR3 DNA reads as TGTGCCAGCAGCAAATCCAACAGGGACACTGAAGCTTTCTTT. Its translation: CASSKSNRDTEAFF.

V and J are TRBV5-8 and TRBJ1-6, with a possible D match to TRBD1 (5 bases). Germline lookup yields CDR1 SGHTS and CDR2 YDEGEE. The length of the CDR3 is 15 residues. V lost 5 bases to trimming and J lost 7 bases, with 16 bases between them. The DNA of the CDR3 is TGTGCCAGCAGTCTTATCGGGACTGTGAATTCACCCCTCCACTTT. Protein: CASSLIGTVNSPLHF. Using reference TRBV5-8 and TRBJ1-6 for the parts outside the CDR3, the full variable domain is EAGVTQSPTHLIKTRGQQATLRCSPISGHTSVYWYQQALGLGLQFLLWYDEGEERNRGNFPPRFSGRQFPNYSSELNVNALELEDSALYLCASSLIGTVNSPLHFGNGTRLTVT.

This chain joins TRBV29-1 and TRBJ2-7; D may be TRBD1 (6 bases). Trimming stripped 6 bases from V and 2 bases from J, with 14 bases between. The CDR3 is 13 residues long. Per the germline V gene, CDR1 is SQVTM and CDR2 is ANQGSEA. The CDR3 spells CSVSKTGTYEQYF. In DNA, the CDR3 is TGCAGCGTATCAAAGACAGGAACCTACGAGCAGTACTTC.